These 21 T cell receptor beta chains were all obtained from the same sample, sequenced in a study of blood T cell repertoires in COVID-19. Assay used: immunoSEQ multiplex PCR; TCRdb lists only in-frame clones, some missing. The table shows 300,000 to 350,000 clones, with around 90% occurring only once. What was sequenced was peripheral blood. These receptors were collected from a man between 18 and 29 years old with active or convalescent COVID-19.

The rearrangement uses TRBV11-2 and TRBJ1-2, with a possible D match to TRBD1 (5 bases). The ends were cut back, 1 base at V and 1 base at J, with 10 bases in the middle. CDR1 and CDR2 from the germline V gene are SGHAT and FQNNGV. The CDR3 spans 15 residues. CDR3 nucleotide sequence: TGTGCCAGCAGCTTAGTGGGGCAGCTTAACTATGGCTACACCTTC. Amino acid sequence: CASSLVGQLNYGYTF.

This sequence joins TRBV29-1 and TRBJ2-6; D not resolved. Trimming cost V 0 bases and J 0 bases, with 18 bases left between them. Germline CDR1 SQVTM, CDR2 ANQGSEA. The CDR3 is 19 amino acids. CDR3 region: CSVEEVPILPYSGANVLTF. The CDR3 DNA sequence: TGCAGCGTTGAAGAGGTCCCAATCCTCCCCTACTCTGGGGCCAACGTCCTGACTTTC.

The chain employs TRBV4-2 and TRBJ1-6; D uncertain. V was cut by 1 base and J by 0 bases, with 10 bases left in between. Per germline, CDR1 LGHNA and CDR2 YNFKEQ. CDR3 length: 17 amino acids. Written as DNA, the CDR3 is TGTGCCAGCAGCCAAGGGCCTACTATCTCCTATAATTCACCCCTCCACTTT. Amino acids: CASSQGPTISYNSPLHF.

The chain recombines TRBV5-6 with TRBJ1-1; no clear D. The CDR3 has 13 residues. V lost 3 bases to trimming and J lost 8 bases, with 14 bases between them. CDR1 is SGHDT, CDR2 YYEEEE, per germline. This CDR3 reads CASSSLVPEEAFF. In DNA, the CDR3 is TGTGCCAGCAGCTCACTTGTCCCCGAGGAAGCTTTCTTT.

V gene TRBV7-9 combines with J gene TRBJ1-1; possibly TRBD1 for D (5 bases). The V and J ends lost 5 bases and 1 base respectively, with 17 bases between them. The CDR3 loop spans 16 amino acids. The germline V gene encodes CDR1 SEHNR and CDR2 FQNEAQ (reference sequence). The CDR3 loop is CASSATVDYRNTEAFF. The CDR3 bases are TGTGCCAGCAGCGCGACAGTCGATTATAGGAACACTGAAGCTTTCTTT.

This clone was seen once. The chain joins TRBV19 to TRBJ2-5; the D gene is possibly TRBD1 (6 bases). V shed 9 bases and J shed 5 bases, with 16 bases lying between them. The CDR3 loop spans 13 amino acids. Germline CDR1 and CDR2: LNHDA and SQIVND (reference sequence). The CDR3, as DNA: TGTGCCAGCGGACAGTTCATTGATGAGACCCAGTACTTC. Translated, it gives CASGQFIDETQYF.

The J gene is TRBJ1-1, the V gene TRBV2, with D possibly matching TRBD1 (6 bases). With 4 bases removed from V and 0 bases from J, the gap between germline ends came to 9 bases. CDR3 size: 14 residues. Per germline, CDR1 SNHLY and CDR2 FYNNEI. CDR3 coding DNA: TGTGCCAGCAGTGGGAACAGGGTGAACACTGAAGCTTTCTTT. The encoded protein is CASSGNRVNTEAFF.

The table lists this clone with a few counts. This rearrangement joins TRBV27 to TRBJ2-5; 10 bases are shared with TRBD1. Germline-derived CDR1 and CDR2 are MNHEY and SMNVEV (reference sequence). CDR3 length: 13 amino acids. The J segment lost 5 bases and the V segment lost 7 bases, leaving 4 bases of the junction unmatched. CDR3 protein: CASTDRGLETQYF. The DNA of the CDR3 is TGTGCCAGCACAGACAGGGGGCTGGAGACCCAGTACTTC.

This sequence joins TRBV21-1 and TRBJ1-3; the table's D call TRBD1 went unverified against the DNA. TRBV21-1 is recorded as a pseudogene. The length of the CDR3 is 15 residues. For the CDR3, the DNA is TGTGCCAGCAGCAAAGAAGGGGTCTCAGGAAACACCATATATTTT. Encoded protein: CASSKEGVSGNTIYF.

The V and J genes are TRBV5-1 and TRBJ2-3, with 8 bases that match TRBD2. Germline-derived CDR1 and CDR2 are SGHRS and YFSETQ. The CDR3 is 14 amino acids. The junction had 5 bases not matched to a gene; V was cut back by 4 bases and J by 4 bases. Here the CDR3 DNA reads TGCGCCAGCAGCCCCACTAGCGGACCAGATACGCAGTATTTT. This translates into CASSPTSGPDTQYF.

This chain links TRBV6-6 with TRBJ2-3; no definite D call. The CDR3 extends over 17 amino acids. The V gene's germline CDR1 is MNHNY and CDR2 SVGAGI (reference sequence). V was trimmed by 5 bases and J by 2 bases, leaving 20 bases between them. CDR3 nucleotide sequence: TGTGCCAGCAGTCCCTCAGACCGCGGTTTTTTCACAGATACGCAGTATTTT. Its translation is CASSPSDRGFFTDTQYF.

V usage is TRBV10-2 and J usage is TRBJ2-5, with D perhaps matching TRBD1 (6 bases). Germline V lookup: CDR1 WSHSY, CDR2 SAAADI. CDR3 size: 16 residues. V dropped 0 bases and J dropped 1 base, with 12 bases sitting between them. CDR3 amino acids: CASSESPGHLQETQYF. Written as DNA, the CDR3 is TGCGCCAGCAGTGAGTCTCCGGGACACCTCCAAGAGACCCAGTACTTC.

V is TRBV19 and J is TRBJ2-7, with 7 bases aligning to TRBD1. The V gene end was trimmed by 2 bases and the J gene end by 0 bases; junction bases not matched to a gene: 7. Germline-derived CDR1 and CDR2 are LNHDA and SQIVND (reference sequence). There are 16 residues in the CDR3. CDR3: CASSIFWDSSSYEQYF. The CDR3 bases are TGTGCCAGTAGTATATTTTGGGACAGTAGCTCCTACGAGCAGTACTTC. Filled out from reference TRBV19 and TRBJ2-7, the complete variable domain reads DGGITQSPKYLFRKEGQNVTLSCEQNLNHDAMYWYRQDPGQGLRLIYYSQIVNDFQKGDIAEGYSVSREKKESFPLTVTSAQKNPTAFYLCASSIFWDSSSYEQYFGPGTRLTVT.

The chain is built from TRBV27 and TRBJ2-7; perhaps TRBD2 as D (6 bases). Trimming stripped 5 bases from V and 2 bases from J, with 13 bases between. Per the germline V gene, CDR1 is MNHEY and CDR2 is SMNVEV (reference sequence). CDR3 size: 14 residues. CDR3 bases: TGTGCCAGCAGTCCCGGGACTGTCGCCTACGAGCAGTACTTC. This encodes CASSPGTVAYEQYF.

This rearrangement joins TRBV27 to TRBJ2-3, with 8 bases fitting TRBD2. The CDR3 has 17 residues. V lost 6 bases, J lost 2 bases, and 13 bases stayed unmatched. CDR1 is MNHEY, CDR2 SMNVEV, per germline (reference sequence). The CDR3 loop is CASSVLGTRGNTDTQYF. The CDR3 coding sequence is TGTGCCAGCAGCGTCTTGGGGACTAGGGGGAACACAGATACGCAGTATTTT.

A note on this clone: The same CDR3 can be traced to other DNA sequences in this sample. This CDR3 is CASSLVRRGQETQYF. CDR3 sequence (DNA): TGTGCCAGCAGCTTAGTTCGGAGGGGACAAGAGACCCAGTACTTC. The chain links TRBV7-9 to TRBJ2-5; maybe TRBD2 (6 bases). The V end lost 1 base, the J end lost 2 bases, and 11 bases lay between the germline ends. This CDR3 region has 15 residues. Germline V gene sequence: CDR1 SEHNR, CDR2 FQNEAQ (reference sequence).

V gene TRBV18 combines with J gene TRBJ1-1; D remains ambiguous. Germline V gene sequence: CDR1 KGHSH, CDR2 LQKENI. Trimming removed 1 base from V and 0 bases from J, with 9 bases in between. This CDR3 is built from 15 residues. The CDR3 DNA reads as TGTGCCAGCTCACCACTTAGAGCCATGAACACTGAAGCTTTCTTT. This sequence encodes CASSPLRAMNTEAFF.

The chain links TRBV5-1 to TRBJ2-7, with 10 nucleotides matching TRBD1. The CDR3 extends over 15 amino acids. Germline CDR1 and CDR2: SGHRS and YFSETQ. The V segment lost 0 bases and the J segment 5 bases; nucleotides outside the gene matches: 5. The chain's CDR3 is CASSLGVGTGDEQYF. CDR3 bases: TGCGCCAGCAGCTTGGGAGTGGGGACAGGGGACGAGCAGTACTTC.

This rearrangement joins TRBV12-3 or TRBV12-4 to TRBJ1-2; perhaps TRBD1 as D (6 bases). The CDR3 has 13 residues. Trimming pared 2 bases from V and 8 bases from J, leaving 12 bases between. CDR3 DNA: TGTGCCAGCAGTTTAAACAGGGTGGGCGGCTACACCTTC. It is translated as CASSLNRVGGYTF.

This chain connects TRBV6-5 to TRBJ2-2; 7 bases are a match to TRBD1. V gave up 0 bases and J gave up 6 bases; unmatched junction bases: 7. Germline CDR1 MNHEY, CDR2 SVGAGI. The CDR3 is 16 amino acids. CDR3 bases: TGTGCCAGCAGTTACTCAGGGGGCGTGGTGGCCGGGGAGCTGTTTTTT. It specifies CASSYSGGVVAGELFF.

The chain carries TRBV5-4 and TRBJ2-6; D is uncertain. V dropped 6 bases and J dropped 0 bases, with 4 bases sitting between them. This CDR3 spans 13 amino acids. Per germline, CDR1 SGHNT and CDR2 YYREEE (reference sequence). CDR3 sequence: CASTYSGANVLTF. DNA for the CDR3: TGTGCCAGCACCTACTCTGGGGCCAACGTCCTGACTTTC.